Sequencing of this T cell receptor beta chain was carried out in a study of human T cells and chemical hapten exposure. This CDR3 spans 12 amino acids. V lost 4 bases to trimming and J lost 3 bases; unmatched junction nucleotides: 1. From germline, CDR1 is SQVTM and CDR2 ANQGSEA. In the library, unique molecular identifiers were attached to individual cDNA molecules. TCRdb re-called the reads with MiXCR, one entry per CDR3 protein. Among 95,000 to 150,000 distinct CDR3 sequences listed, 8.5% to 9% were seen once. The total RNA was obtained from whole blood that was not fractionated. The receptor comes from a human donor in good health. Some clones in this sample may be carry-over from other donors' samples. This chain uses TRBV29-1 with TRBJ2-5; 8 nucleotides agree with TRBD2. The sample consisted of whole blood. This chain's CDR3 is CSVVGREETQYF. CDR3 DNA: TGCAGCGTTGTCGGGAGGGAAGAGACCCAGTACTTC.